These T cell receptor beta chains were read from a single sample in a study of identical twins. TCRdb independently ran MiXCR on the 5' RACE reads; one entry per CDR3 protein. Here the sample spans around 1.7 million distinct CDR3 sequences, roughly 35% being singletons. Material: cord blood. These receptors originate from a newborn girl in good health. Each CDR3 is given with its conserved first and last residue. Fields, in order: CDR3 protein, CDR3 DNA, clone size, V gene, D gene, J gene. A D gene is named only where the DNA matches it firmly. Only part of the rows carry a size: once, few, many, or a class if the clone is expanded.

cdr3_aa: CASTPGSLNSPLHF
cdr3_nt: TGTGCCAGCACCCCGGGGAGTTTGAATTCACCCCTCCACTTT
clone_size: .
v_call: TRBV28
d_call: .
j_call: TRBJ1-6

cdr3_aa: CSALGRGRQPQHF
cdr3_nt: TGCAGTGCTCTAGGAAGGGGGAGACAGCCCCAGCATTTT
clone_size: .
v_call: TRBV20-1
d_call: .
j_call: TRBJ1-5

cdr3_aa: CSAVGRLSDNEQFF
cdr3_nt: TGCAGCGCTGTCGGGCGACTCAGTGACAATGAGCAGTTCTTC
clone_size: many
v_call: TRBV29-1
d_call: .
j_call: TRBJ2-1

cdr3_aa: CSAAGTPNYGYTF
cdr3_nt: TGCAGTGCGGCCGGGACACCTAACTATGGCTACACCTTC
clone_size: few
v_call: TRBV20-1
d_call: .
j_call: TRBJ1-2

cdr3_aa: CTSSLSLASNIQYF
cdr3_nt: TGTACCAGCAGCTTGTCCCTGGCCTCAAACATTCAGTACTTC
clone_size: few
v_call: TRBV7-2
d_call: .
j_call: TRBJ2-4

cdr3_aa: CASSPGLAGANTGELFF
cdr3_nt: TGTGCCAGCAGCCCGGGACTAGCGGGAGCGAACACCGGGGAGCTGTTTTTT
clone_size: .
v_call: TRBV27
d_call: TRBD2
j_call: TRBJ2-2

cdr3_aa: CASSLVISREQYF
cdr3_nt: TGCGCCAGCAGCTTGGTAATTTCGAGGGAGCAGTACTTC
clone_size: .
v_call: TRBV5-1
d_call: .
j_call: TRBJ2-7

cdr3_aa: CASSRGTGTMEELFF
cdr3_nt: TGTGCCAGCAGTCGCGGGACAGGGACAATGGAAGAACTGTTTTTT
clone_size: .
v_call: TRBV2
d_call: TRBD1
j_call: TRBJ1-4

cdr3_aa: CASRPSSGQFYTQYF
cdr3_nt: TGTGCCAGCAGACCGTCTAGCGGACAATTCTATACGCAGTATTTT
clone_size: .
v_call: TRBV7-2
d_call: TRBD2
j_call: TRBJ2-3

cdr3_aa: CASSQLGTGNTEAFF
cdr3_nt: TGCGCCAGCAGCCAGTTAGGGACAGGGAACACTGAAGCTTTCTTT
clone_size: few
v_call: TRBV4-1
d_call: TRBD1
j_call: TRBJ1-1

cdr3_aa: CSVLEGGYTF
cdr3_nt: TGCAGCGTGCTAGAGGGGGGCTACACCTTC
clone_size: .
v_call: TRBV20-1
d_call: .
j_call: TRBJ1-2

cdr3_aa: CSARDFLDSGRTSYEQYF
cdr3_nt: TGCAGTGCTAGAGATTTTTTAGATAGCGGGAGAACCTCCTACGAGCAGTACTTC
clone_size: .
v_call: TRBV20-1
d_call: TRBD2
j_call: TRBJ2-7

cdr3_aa: CAISPRAEETQYF
cdr3_nt: TGTGCCATCAGTCCCCGGGCTGAAGAGACCCAGTACTTC
clone_size: .
v_call: TRBV10-3
d_call: .
j_call: TRBJ2-5

cdr3_aa: CASSLSSIYGYTF
cdr3_nt: TGTGCCAGCAGTTTATCGTCTATTTATGGCTACACCTTC
clone_size: many
v_call: TRBV27
d_call: .
j_call: TRBJ1-2

cdr3_aa: CASSESWREPQETQYF
cdr3_nt: TGTGCCAGCAGTGAATCCTGGCGGGAGCCTCAAGAGACCCAGTACTTC
clone_size: .
v_call: TRBV25-1
d_call: TRBD2
j_call: TRBJ2-5

cdr3_aa: CASSYPNALSSYNEQFF
cdr3_nt: TGTGCCAGCAGTTACCCGAACGCGCTGAGCTCCTACAATGAGCAGTTCTTC
clone_size: few
v_call: TRBV6-6
d_call: .
j_call: TRBJ2-1

cdr3_aa: CSAETGLSYNEQFF
cdr3_nt: TGCAGTGCCGAGACAGGGCTGTCCTACAATGAGCAGTTCTTC
clone_size: few
v_call: TRBV20-1
d_call: TRBD1
j_call: TRBJ2-1

cdr3_aa: CASSQVAGGSYTF
cdr3_nt: TGTGCCAGCAGCCAAGTAGCAGGGGGCAGCTACACCTTC
clone_size: few
v_call: TRBV14
d_call: TRBD1
j_call: TRBJ1-2

cdr3_aa: CASSHRPILAKNIQYF
cdr3_nt: TGTGCCAGCAGCCACAGACCCATACTAGCCAAAAACATTCAGTACTTC
clone_size: .
v_call: TRBV28
d_call: .
j_call: TRBJ2-4

cdr3_aa: CSARVPLEQGYEQYF
cdr3_nt: TGCAGTGCTAGAGTGCCCCTAGAACAGGGCTACGAGCAGTACTTC
clone_size: .
v_call: TRBV20-1
d_call: .
j_call: TRBJ2-7

cdr3_aa: CSARGTSGNNEQFF
cdr3_nt: TGCAGTGCTAGGGGGACTAGCGGGAACAATGAGCAGTTCTTC
clone_size: many
v_call: TRBV20-1
d_call: TRBD2
j_call: TRBJ2-1

cdr3_aa: CSARGWGEQFF
cdr3_nt: TGCAGTGCTAGAGGCTGGGGTGAGCAGTTCTTC
clone_size: .
v_call: TRBV20-1
d_call: .
j_call: TRBJ2-1

cdr3_aa: CASTKRRDRLNEQFF
cdr3_nt: TGTGCCAGCACCAAGCGACGGGACAGGCTAAATGAGCAGTTCTTC
clone_size: .
v_call: TRBV2
d_call: TRBD1
j_call: TRBJ2-1

cdr3_aa: CASSPGLRGYTEAFF
cdr3_nt: TGTGCCAGCTCACCGGGCCTTAGGGGGTACACTGAAGCTTTCTTT
clone_size: .
v_call: TRBV18
d_call: .
j_call: TRBJ1-1

cdr3_aa: CASSIPSSGYTF
cdr3_nt: TGTGCCAGCAGTATACCCTCCAGCGGCTACACCTTC
clone_size: .
v_call: TRBV28
d_call: .
j_call: TRBJ1-2

cdr3_aa: CASGLVHILGLAGGNANTGELFF
cdr3_nt: TGTGCTAGTGGTTTGGTACACATCCTAGGACTAGCGGGAGGGAACGCGAACACCGGGGAGCTGTTTTTT
clone_size: .
v_call: TRBV12-5
d_call: TRBD2
j_call: TRBJ2-2

cdr3_aa: CASSLRTGNSYTF
cdr3_nt: TGTGCCAGCAGTTTAAGGACAGGGAACAGCTACACCTTC
clone_size: .
v_call: TRBV28
d_call: TRBD1
j_call: TRBJ1-2

cdr3_aa: CASSYEGRPEYSPLHF
cdr3_nt: TGTGCCAGCAGTTACGAGGGGAGGCCGGAATATTCACCCCTCCACTTT
clone_size: .
v_call: TRBV6-5
d_call: .
j_call: TRBJ1-6

cdr3_aa: CSAGRGSNQPQHF
cdr3_nt: TGCAGTGCTGGCAGGGGGAGCAATCAGCCCCAGCATTTT
clone_size: .
v_call: TRBV20-1
d_call: TRBD1
j_call: TRBJ1-5

cdr3_aa: CASSEEAGAKLGELFF
cdr3_nt: TGTGCCAGCAGTGAAGAGGCGGGAGCTAAGTTGGGGGAGCTGTTTTTT
clone_size: .
v_call: TRBV6-1
d_call: TRBD2
j_call: TRBJ2-2

cdr3_aa: CSARRERLSYEQYF
cdr3_nt: TGCAGTGCTAGAAGGGAGCGTCTATCCTACGAGCAGTACTTC
clone_size: .
v_call: TRBV20-1
d_call: .
j_call: TRBJ2-7

cdr3_aa: CASRSDRGNSPLHF
cdr3_nt: TGTGCCAGCAGGTCCGACAGGGGAAATTCACCCCTCCACTTT
clone_size: .
v_call: TRBV12-3/TRBV12-4
d_call: TRBD1
j_call: TRBJ1-6

cdr3_aa: CASSQVYSGSYEQYF
cdr3_nt: TGCGCCAGCAGCCAAGTTTACTCAGGCTCCTACGAGCAGTACTTC
clone_size: .
v_call: TRBV4-1
d_call: .
j_call: TRBJ2-7

cdr3_aa: CSASIGGGKNIQYF
cdr3_nt: TGCAGTGCTAGTATAGGGGGGGGCAAAAACATTCAGTACTTC
clone_size: .
v_call: TRBV20-1
d_call: .
j_call: TRBJ2-4

cdr3_aa: CSVEDRVRVTDTQYF
cdr3_nt: TGCAGCGTTGAAGATCGAGTAAGGGTCACAGATACGCAGTATTTT
clone_size: few
v_call: TRBV29-1
d_call: .
j_call: TRBJ2-3

cdr3_aa: CSAPNRGSDTDTQYF
cdr3_nt: TGCAGTGCACCGAACCGGGGGAGCGACACAGATACGCAGTATTTT
clone_size: .
v_call: TRBV20-1
d_call: .
j_call: TRBJ2-3

cdr3_aa: CASSFTGAPRYGYTF
cdr3_nt: TGTGCCAGCAGCTTCACAGGGGCCCCTAGATATGGCTACACCTTC
clone_size: few
v_call: TRBV7-2
d_call: TRBD1
j_call: TRBJ1-2

cdr3_aa: CASSQGLAWTKNIQYF
cdr3_nt: TGTGCCAGCAGCCAGGGACTAGCTTGGACCAAAAACATTCAGTACTTC
clone_size: few
v_call: TRBV4-2
d_call: TRBD2
j_call: TRBJ2-4